This is a list of T cell receptor beta chains from one sample in a study of cytomegalovirus exposure and HLA in healthy donors. This table comes from immunoSEQ multiplex PCR, and its TCRdb copy is limited to in-frame clones, with some not included. Altogether over 100,000 clones are present, 70% being singletons, with the ten largest covering roughly 9%. The specimen was PBMCs. The receptor set was obtained from a man aged 25-40 years in good health and CMV-seropositive. Each CDR3 is given with its conserved first and last residue. The D gene is left open where the match is weak. Size tells how often a clone was seen (once, few, many) or the class of an expanded clone, and some rows leave it out.

>-|-|TRBV4-1|TRBJ2-1
TGCGCCAGCAGCCAAGTAGGGGGGCGGGAGTGGGGCAATGAGCAGTTCTTC
CASSQVGGREWGNEQFF
>TRBD2|-|TRBV5-1|TRBJ2-1
TGCGCCAGTGGGTCTACGGGACTAGGAAATGAGCAGTTCTTC
CASGSTGLGNEQFF
>-|-|TRBV15|TRBJ2-3
TGTGCCACCAGCAATCGTGGGAGCCTAGGTCTGGATACGCAGTATTTT
CATSNRGSLGLDTQYF
>-|-|TRBV7-8|TRBJ2-3
TGTGCCAGCAGCTCAGTGCAGGGATATGGGGCAGATACGCAGTATTTT
CASSSVQGYGADTQYF
>TRBD2|-|TRBV7-9|TRBJ2-5
TGTGCCAGCAGCTCCGGACTAGCCTCCATCCAAGAGACCCAGTACTTC
CASSSGLASIQETQYF
>-|few|TRBV28|TRBJ1-3
TGTGCCAGCAGTAACAAACCAGGGGAGTCTGGAAACACCATATATTTT
CASSNKPGESGNTIYF
>TRBD2|-|TRBV7-3|TRBJ2-1
TGTGCCAGCAGCGGTCCACCAACTAGCGGGGGGGCCAAGCAGTTCTTC
CASSGPPTSGGAKQFF
>-|-|TRBV30|TRBJ1-2
TGTGCCTGGAGTCCAGGGGATGACTATGGCTACACCTTC
CAWSPGDDYGYTF
>TRBD1|-|TRBV2|TRBJ1-2
TGTGCCAGCAGAAGAAGTGCGGACAGGATCTATGGCTACACCTTC
CASRRSADRIYGYTF
>-|-|TRBV6-1|TRBJ1-4
TGTGCCAGCAGTGAAAGGTCGGGAACTAATGAAAAACTGTTTTTT
CASSERSGTNEKLFF
>TRBD1|-|TRBV5-6|TRBJ2-1
TGTGCCAGCAGCTTCGGCTCCTTCACAGGGGTGTTTATTAATGAGCAGTTCTTC
CASSFGSFTGVFINEQFF
>-|once|TRBV15|TRBJ1-6
TGTGCCACCAGCAGAGCCCCGGGAGGGAGGACACCCCTCCACTTT
CATSRAPGGRTPLHF
>-|-|TRBV5-1|TRBJ2-3
TGCGCCAGCAGCTTTGATCAGGGATCAGATACGCAGTATTTT
CASSFDQGSDTQYF
>-|-|TRBV30|TRBJ1-2
TGTGCCTGGAGTGTTAGGGGATTCTACACCTTC
CAWSVRGFYTF
>TRBD1|-|TRBV19|TRBJ1-5
TGTGCCAGTAGTATGACAGGGGGGTACCAGCCCCAGCATTTT
CASSMTGGYQPQHF
>-|-|TRBV13|TRBJ2-6
TGTGCCAGCAGTTACTCTGGGGCCAACGTCCTGACTTTC
CASSYSGANVLTF
>-|-|TRBV10-3|TRBJ1-1
TGTGCCATCAGCGCCCGAGGGGGAAACACTGAAGCTTTCTTT
CAISARGGNTEAFF
>-|-|TRBV19|TRBJ1-3
TGTGCCAGTAGTGCAATTCGGACAGCGTACTCTGGAAACACCATATATTTT
CASSAIRTAYSGNTIYF
>TRBD2|-|TRBV2|TRBJ2-1
TGTGCCAGCAGATTCCAGCGGGGGGGCATCGATGAGCAGTTCTTC
CASRFQRGGIDEQFF
>-|-|TRBV19|TRBJ1-5
TGTGCCAGTAATCAACAGGGCCCGAGCAATCAGCCCCAGCATTTT
CASNQQGPSNQPQHF
>TRBD2|-|TRBV11-2|TRBJ2-1
TGTGCCAGCAGCACCGGGACTAGCGCTTACAATGAGCAGTTCTTC
CASSTGTSAYNEQFF
>TRBD1|-|TRBV10-3|TRBJ2-2
TGTGCCATCGCTTCAGATGAGGGGGCGCTTCTCGGGGAGCTGTTTTTT
CAIASDEGALLGELFF
>TRBD2|-|TRBV4-1|TRBJ2-7
TGCGCCAGCAGCCAAATATCAGGGAGGGTCTACGAGCAGTACTTC
CASSQISGRVYEQYF
>-|-|TRBV28|TRBJ1-1
TGTGCCAGCAGTTTATTACCAGGTGTCACTGAAGCTTTCTTT
CASSLLPGVTEAFF
>TRBD1|-|TRBV28|TRBJ2-7
TGTGCCAGCAGTTTAAATGGGCGACAGGGGTCCTACGAGCAGTACTTC
CASSLNGRQGSYEQYF
>-|-|TRBV25-1|TRBJ2-1
TGTGCCAGCGGACAGTCAGGGGCCTACAATGAGCAGTTCTTC
CASGQSGAYNEQFF
>-|-|TRBV7-9|TRBJ2-7
TGTGCCAGCAGCCCAGACTACGAGCAGTACTTC
CASSPDYEQYF
>-|-|TRBV11-3|TRBJ2-1
TGTGCCAGCAGCCACCAGCGTAGTGAGCAGTTCTTC
CASSHQRSEQFF
>-|-|TRBV30|TRBJ1-4
TGTGCCTGGAGTCAACAGGGTGAAAAACTGTTTTTT
CAWSQQGEKLFF
>TRBD2|few|TRBV5-1|TRBJ2-3
TGCGCCAGCAGCTTGGAGGTGATCTTGGGACTAGCAGAAGATACGCAGTATTTT
CASSLEVILGLAEDTQYF